Following are 16 T cell receptor beta chains from one sample sequenced in a study of T cell changes during pregnancy in multiple sclerosis. TCRdb's table, derived via immunoSEQ multiplex PCR, lists solely in-frame clones and lacks some. The table includes almost 40,000 clones, about 90% detected once. Sequenced here: CD4+ T cells from peripheral blood mononuclear cells, sampled in the second trimester of pregnancy. These receptors were obtained from a female donor in good health, enrolled as a control in a pregnancy study.

This rearrangement joins TRBV2 to TRBJ1-1, with D unresolved. This CDR3 contains 11 residues. Germline CDR1 reads SNHLY; CDR2 reads FYNNEI. Trimming left V 3 bases short and J 7 bases short, with 6 bases between. The CDR3 coding sequence is TGTGCCAGCAGTGATCAGTTTGAAGCTTTCTTT. Translated, it gives CASSDQFEAFF.

The chain is built from TRBV27 and TRBJ1-5, with D maybe TRBD1 (6 bases). This CDR3 has 15 residues. Germline loops: CDR1 MNHEY, CDR2 SMNVEV (reference sequence). With 6 bases removed from V and 0 bases from J, the gap between germline ends came to 12 bases. Here the CDR3 DNA reads TGTGCCAGCAGAACAAGAGGGGGTAGCAATCAGCCCCAGCATTTT. Translated: CASRTRGGSNQPQHF.

CDR3 region: CASSLAGTQRYTF. CDR3 bases: TGCGCCAGCAGCTTGGCCGGGACACAGCGCTACACCTTC. V is TRBV5-1 and J is TRBJ1-2, with D tentatively TRBD1 (6 bases). The CDR3 is 13 residues long. V was cut by 0 bases and J by 9 bases, with 12 bases left in between. Per germline, CDR1 SGHRS and CDR2 YFSETQ.

J is TRBJ1-2 and V is TRBV19; the D gene is possibly TRBD1 (5 bases). Trimming left V 3 bases short and J 1 base short, with 9 bases between. CDR1 LNHDA and CDR2 SQIVND come from the germline V gene (reference sequence). The CDR3 is 14 amino acids. CDR3 residues: CASSIAGINYGYTF. The DNA of the CDR3 is TGTGCCAGTAGTATCGCAGGGATTAACTATGGCTACACCTTC.

This chain connects TRBV5-4 to TRBJ1-2; 7 bases are a match to TRBD1. CDR3 length equals 14 residues. Germline V gene sequence: CDR1 SGHNT, CDR2 YYREEE (reference sequence). V shed 4 bases, J shed 4 bases, and the junction held 7 bases outside the gene matches. The CDR3 spells CASSPPGTAYGYTF. DNA for the CDR3: TGTGCCAGCAGCCCCCCAGGGACAGCCTATGGCTACACCTTC.

The CDR3 sequence: CASSHEGASNEKLFF. In DNA form, the CDR3 reads TGTGCCAGCAGCCACGAGGGGGCGTCTAATGAAAAACTGTTTTTT. The genes are TRBV5-4 and TRBJ1-4, with 7 bases identical to TRBD1. The CDR3 is made up of 15 amino acids. CDR1 and CDR2 (germline): SGHNT, YYREEE (reference sequence). Losses at the gene ends were 4 bases for V and 3 bases for J; bases not matched to a gene: 6.

The chain employs TRBV9 and TRBJ2-3; 8 positions agree with TRBD2. This CDR3 has 18 residues. Germline CDR1 is SGDLS and CDR2 is YYNGEE. With V trimmed by 3 bases and J by 2 bases, 14 bases remained unmatched. Here the CDR3 DNA reads TGTGCCAGCAGCGAGGGGTGGAATAGCGGGGAGTCCACAGATACGCAGTATTTT. This codes for CASSEGWNSGESTDTQYF. Complete variable domain (other parts from reference TRBV9 and TRBJ2-3): DSGVTQTPKHLITATGQRVTLRCSPRSGDLSVYWYQQSLDQGLQFLIQYYNGEERAKGNILERFSAQQFPDLHSELNLSSLELGDSALYFCASSEGWNSGESTDTQYFGPGTRLTVL.

As regards this clone: Relative to the germline gene, one junction end is altered; a read error may explain this. This chain connects TRBV30 to TRBJ2-7, with 8 nucleotides matching TRBD2. Germline V gene sequence: CDR1 GTSNPN, CDR2 SVGIG (reference sequence). The CDR3 consists of 12 residues. CDR3 amino acids: CAWSDVAGPAFF. The DNA for the CDR3 is TGTGCCTGGAGTGATGTAGCGGGGCCCGCCTTCTTC.

J is TRBJ2-2 and V is TRBV5-1; 8 bases are shared with TRBD2. V trimming: 1 base; J trimming: 5 bases; junction bases outside the gene matches: 4. The length of the CDR3 is 15 residues. The germline V gene encodes CDR1 SGHRS and CDR2 YFSETQ. CDR3 protein: CASSLQAGATGELFF. CDR3 DNA sequence: TGCGCCAGCAGCTTGCAAGCGGGAGCGACCGGGGAGCTGTTTTTT.

Here the CDR3 DNA reads TGTGCCAGCAGCCAAGAGTCCTTCAGAACACCCCTCCACTTT. Translated: CASSQESFRTPLHF. The chain joins TRBV4-2 to TRBJ1-6; D unclear. This CDR3 has 14 residues. Germline CDR1 LGHNA, CDR2 YNFKEQ. Trimming took off 0 bases at V and 11 bases at J, with 11 bases between the two ends.

V is TRBV28 and J is TRBJ1-4; the D is unclear. This CDR3 spans 15 amino acids. Germline assignment: CDR1 MDHEN and CDR2 SYDVKM. Trimming took off 6 bases at V and 7 bases at J, with 18 bases between the two ends. The CDR3 DNA reads as TGTGCCAGCAGCCCTGGAAGTAGCGGTGGTGAAAAACTGTTTTTT. This gives the protein CASSPGSSGGEKLFF.

The rearrangement uses TRBV27 and TRBJ1-6; TRBD1 matches 10 bases. CDR1 and CDR2 from the germline V gene are MNHEY and SMNVEV (reference sequence). The CDR3 consists of 15 residues. With V trimmed by 6 bases and J by 7 bases, 6 bases remained unmatched. The CDR3 DNA follows: TGTGCCAGCAGGCCACCGGGACAGGGGAATTCACCCCTCCACTTT. Translation: CASRPPGQGNSPLHF.

The J gene is TRBJ1-5, the V gene TRBV28; a weak D match, TRBD1 (6 bases). Germline loops: CDR1 MDHEN, CDR2 SYDVKM. There are 13 residues in the CDR3. Trimming cost V 11 bases and J 2 bases, with 13 bases left between them. The CDR3 DNA sequence: TGTGCCGGGCAGGGGACGGGCAATCAGCCCCAGCATTTT. Protein: CAGQGTGNQPQHF.

V usage is TRBV28 and J usage is TRBJ1-2, with D maybe TRBD1 (5 bases). In germline, CDR1 is MDHEN, CDR2 SYDVKM. The V end lost 2 bases, the J end lost 7 bases, and 20 bases lay between the germline ends. The CDR3 consists of 16 residues. The CDR3 coding sequence is TGTGCCAGCAGTTTAATAAGAGGCGGGGCTCGCGGTGGCTACACCTTC. Residues: CASSLIRGGARGGYTF.

The V gene is TRBV5-1, the J gene TRBJ2-5, with unresolved D. Trimming shortened V by 0 bases and J by 5 bases, and 5 bases separated the two germline ends. This CDR3 has 12 residues. Germline loops: CDR1 SGHRS, CDR2 YFSETQ. The CDR3 coding sequence is TGCGCCAGCAGCTTGGCCGGGGAGACCCAGTACTTC. It yields the protein CASSLAGETQYF.

This clone was seen only once. This sequence joins TRBV5-6 and TRBJ1-2; no reliable D call. V lost 1 base and J 0 bases, leaving 7 bases between the germline ends. Germline CDR1 SGHDT, CDR2 YYEEEE. The CDR3 is 14 residues long. CDR3 bases: TGTGCCAGCAGCTTGTGGGAGTCTAACTATGGCTACACCTTC. Translation gives CASSLWESNYGYTF.